These T cell receptor beta chains were read from a single sample in a study of PD-1 blockade in classical Hodgkin lymphoma. Sequencing used immunoSEQ multiplex PCR; TCRdb keeps in-frame clones, though not all of them. This sample carries roughly 140,000 clones, approximately 80% of them seen once, and the ten largest clones take about 9.2%. The sample consisted of peripheral blood mononuclear cells (PBMCs), taken before the second cycle of nivolumab. Receptor source: a human donor with classical Hodgkin lymphoma. Both conserved end residues are part of each CDR3. The D gene is left open where the match is weak. Expanded clones are given a class, and other clones once, few, many or no size at all.

>.|.|TRBV30|TRBJ2-3
CAWALGLLSTDTQYF
TGTGCCTGGGCCCTCGGACTACTTAGCACAGATACGCAGTATTTT
>.|TRBD2|TRBV10-3|TRBJ2-7
CAISGTGTSAYEQYF
TGTGCCATCAGTGGGACCGGGACTAGCGCCTACGAGCAGTACTTC
>.|TRBD2|TRBV4-2|TRBJ2-5
CASSHRLAGDTQYF
TGTGCCAGCAGCCATAGACTAGCGGGAGATACCCAGTACTTC
>.|.|TRBV9|TRBJ2-3
CASSAGPHTDTQYF
TGTGCCAGCAGCGCCGGCCCTCACACAGATACGCAGTATTTT
>.|.|TRBV25-1|TRBJ1-1
CAVSGGPFSEAFF
TGTGCCGTAAGTGGTGGTCCTTTTTCTGAAGCTTTCTTT
>.|.|TRBV19|TRBJ1-1
CASSIDGRLNTEAFF
TGTGCCAGTAGTATAGACGGAAGATTGAACACTGAAGCTTTCTTT
>.|.|TRBV6-5|TRBJ2-5
CASSYGGGRETQYF
TGTGCCAGCAGTTACGGAGGGGGACGGGAGACCCAGTACTTC
>.|TRBD1|TRBV7-2|TRBJ1-3
CASSSGTVSSGNTIYF
TGTGCCAGCAGCTCTGGGACAGTCAGCTCTGGAAACACCATATATTTT
>few|.|TRBV7-8|TRBJ2-5
CASSLDNPGLQETQYF
TGTGCCAGCAGCTTAGATAACCCGGGACTGCAAGAGACCCAGTACTTC
>.|TRBD1|TRBV2|TRBJ1-6
CASSEGPGGHSPLHF
TGTGCCAGCAGTGAAGGGCCAGGGGGCCACTCACCCCTCCACTTT
>.|.|TRBV6-5|TRBJ2-6
CASSNRASGANVLTF
TGTGCCAGCAGTAACAGGGCTTCTGGGGCCAACGTCCTGACTTTC
>.|.|TRBV7-9|TRBJ2-5
CASSLAAGYETQYF
TGTGCCAGCAGCTTAGCAGCGGGCTATGAGACCCAGTACTTC